This TCR beta chain was captured by sequencing in a study of blood T cell repertoires in COVID-19. The repertoire was sequenced with immunoSEQ multiplex PCR; TCRdb's copy has only in-frame clones and lacks some. Of 190,000 or so clones listed, less than 95% are singletons. The CDR3 spans 16 residues. Per germline, CDR1 SGHVS and CDR2 FNYEAQ. The V and J ends lost 2 bases and 6 bases, in that order; junction bases with no gene match: 8. The chain employs TRBV7-6 and TRBJ2-2; 8 positions agree with TRBD2. Material: peripheral blood. The receptor was derived from a man aged 25-40 years with COVID-19, enrolled during active disease. In DNA, the CDR3 is TGTGCCAGCAGCTTACGTATAGCGGGGCGGGCCGGGGAGCTGTTTTTT. Protein product: CASSLRIAGRAGELFF.